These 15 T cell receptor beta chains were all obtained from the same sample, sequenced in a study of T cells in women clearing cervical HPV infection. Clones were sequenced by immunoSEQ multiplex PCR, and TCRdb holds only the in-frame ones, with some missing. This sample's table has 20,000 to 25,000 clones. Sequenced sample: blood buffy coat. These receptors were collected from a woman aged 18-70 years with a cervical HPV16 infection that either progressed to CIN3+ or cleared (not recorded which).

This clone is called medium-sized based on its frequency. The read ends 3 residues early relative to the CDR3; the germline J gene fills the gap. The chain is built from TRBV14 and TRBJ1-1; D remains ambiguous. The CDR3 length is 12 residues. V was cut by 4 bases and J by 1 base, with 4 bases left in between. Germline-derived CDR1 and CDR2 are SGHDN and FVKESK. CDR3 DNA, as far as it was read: TGTGCCAGCAGCCCCAAGAACACTGAA. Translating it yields CASSPKNTE. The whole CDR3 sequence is CASSPKNTEAFF.

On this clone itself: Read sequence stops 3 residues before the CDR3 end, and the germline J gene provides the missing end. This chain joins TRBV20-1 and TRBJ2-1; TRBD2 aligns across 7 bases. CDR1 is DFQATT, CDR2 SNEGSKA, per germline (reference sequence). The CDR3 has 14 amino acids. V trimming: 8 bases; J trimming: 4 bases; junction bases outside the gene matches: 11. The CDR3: CSSPGGDYYNEQFF. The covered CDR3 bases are TGCAGTTCGCCTGGAGGGGACTATTACAATGAG.

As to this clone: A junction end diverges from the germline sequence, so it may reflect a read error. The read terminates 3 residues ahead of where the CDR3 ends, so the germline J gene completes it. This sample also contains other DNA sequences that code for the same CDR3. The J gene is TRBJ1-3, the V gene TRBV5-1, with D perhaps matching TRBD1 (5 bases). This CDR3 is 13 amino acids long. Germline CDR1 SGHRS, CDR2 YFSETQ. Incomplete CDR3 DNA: TGCGCCAGTAGAGGGGATTCTGGAAACACG. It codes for CASRGDSGNT. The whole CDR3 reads CASRGDSGNTIYF. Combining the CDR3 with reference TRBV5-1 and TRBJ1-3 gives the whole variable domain KAGVTQTPRYLIKTRGQQVTLSCSPISGHRSVSWYQQTPGQGLQFLFEYFSETQRNKGNFPGRFSGRQFSNSRSEMNVSTLELGDSALYLCASRGDSGNTIYFGEGSWLTVV.

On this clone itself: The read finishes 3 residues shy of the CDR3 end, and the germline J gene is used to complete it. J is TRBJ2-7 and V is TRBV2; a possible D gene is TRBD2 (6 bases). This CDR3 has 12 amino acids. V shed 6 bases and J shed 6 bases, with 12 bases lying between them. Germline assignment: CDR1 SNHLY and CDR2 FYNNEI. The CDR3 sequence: CASSEDYTEQYF. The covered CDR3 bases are TGTGCCAGCAGCGAGGACTACACCGAG.

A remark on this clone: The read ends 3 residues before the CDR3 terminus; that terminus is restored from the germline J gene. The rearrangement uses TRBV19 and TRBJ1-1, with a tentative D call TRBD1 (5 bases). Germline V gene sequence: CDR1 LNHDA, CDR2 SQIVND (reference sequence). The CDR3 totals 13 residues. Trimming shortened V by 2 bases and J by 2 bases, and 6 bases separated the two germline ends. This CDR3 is CASSIRGNTEAFF. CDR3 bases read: TGTGCCAGTAGTATAAGGGGAAACACTGAA.

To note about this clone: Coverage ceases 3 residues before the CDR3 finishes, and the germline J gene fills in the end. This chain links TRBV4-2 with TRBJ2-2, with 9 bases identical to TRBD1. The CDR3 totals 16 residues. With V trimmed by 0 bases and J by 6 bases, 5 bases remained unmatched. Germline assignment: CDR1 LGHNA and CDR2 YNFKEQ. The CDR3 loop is CASSQDNRGLAGELFF. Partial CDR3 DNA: TGTGCCAGCAGCCAAGATAACAGGGGGCTGGCCGGGGAG.

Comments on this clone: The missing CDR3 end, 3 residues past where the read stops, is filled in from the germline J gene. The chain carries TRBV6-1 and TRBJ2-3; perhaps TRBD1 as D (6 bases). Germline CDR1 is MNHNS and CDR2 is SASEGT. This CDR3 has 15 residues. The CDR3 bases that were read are TGTGCCAGCAGTGAAAGGGACATGTACCAAGAGACG. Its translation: CASSERDMYQET. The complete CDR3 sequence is CASSERDMYQETQYF.

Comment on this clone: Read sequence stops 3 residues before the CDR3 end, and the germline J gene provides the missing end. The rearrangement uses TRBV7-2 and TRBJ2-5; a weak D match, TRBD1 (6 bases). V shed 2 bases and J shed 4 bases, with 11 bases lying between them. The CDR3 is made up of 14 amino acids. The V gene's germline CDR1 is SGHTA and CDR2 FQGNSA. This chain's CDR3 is CASSLPTGIETQYF. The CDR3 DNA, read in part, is TGTGCCAGCAGCTTACCCACAGGGATAGAGACC.

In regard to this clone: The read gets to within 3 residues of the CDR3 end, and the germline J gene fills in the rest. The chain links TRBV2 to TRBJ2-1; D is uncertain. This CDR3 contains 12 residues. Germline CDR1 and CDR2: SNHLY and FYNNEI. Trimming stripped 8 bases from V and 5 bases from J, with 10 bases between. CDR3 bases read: TGTGCCAGCCTGAGCTTCGACAATGAG. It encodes CASLSFDNE. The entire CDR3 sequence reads CASLSFDNEQFF. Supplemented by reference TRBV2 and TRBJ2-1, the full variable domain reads EPEVTQTPSHQVTQMGQEVILRCVPISNHLYFYWYRQILGQKVEFLVSFYNNEISEKSEIFDDQFSVERPDGSNFTLKIRSTKLEDSAMYFCASLSFDNEQFFGPGTRLTVL.

The part of the CDR3 DNA that was read is TGTGCCAGTAGTATAGAGGGACAGGGTTACCAGCCC. Translated: CASSIEGQGYQP. The whole CDR3 region reads CASSIEGQGYQPQHF. The rearrangement joins TRBV19 to TRBJ1-5; 9 bases map to TRBD1. The DNA ends 3 residues before the CDR3 does, and the rest of the CDR3 is filled in from the germline J gene. The CDR3 consists of 15 residues. Trimming took 0 bases from V and 7 from J; bases not matched to a gene: 4. The V gene's germline CDR1 is LNHDA and CDR2 SQIVND (reference sequence).

Here the CDR3 reads CASSPTGAYGYTF. Incomplete CDR3 DNA: TGTGCCAGTAGTCCGACAGGGGCCTATGGC. The chain links TRBV19 to TRBJ1-2; 8 nucleotides match TRBD1. The CDR3 is cut off 3 residues early in the read; its end comes from the germline J gene. With 5 bases clipped from V and 4 bases from J, the junction kept 3 bases outside the gene matches. The CDR3 loop spans 13 amino acids. Germline CDR1 is LNHDA and CDR2 is SQIVND (reference sequence).

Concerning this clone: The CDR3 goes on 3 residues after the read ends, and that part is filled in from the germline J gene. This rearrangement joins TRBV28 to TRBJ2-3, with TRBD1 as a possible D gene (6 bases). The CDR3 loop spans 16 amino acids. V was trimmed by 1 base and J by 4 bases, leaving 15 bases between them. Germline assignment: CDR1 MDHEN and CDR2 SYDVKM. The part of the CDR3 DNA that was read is TGTGCCAGCAGTTTATTGGGGACAAACAAGGCAGATACG. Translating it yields CASSLLGTNKADT. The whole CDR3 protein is CASSLLGTNKADTQYF.

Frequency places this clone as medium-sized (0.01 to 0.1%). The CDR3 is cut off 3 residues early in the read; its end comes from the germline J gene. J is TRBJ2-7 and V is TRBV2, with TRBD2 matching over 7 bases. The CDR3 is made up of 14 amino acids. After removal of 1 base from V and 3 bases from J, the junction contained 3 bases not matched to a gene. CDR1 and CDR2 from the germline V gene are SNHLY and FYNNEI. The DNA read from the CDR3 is TGTGCCAGCAGTGAAGGGGGGACTAACTACGAG. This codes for CASSEGGTNYE. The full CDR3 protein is CASSEGGTNYEQYF.

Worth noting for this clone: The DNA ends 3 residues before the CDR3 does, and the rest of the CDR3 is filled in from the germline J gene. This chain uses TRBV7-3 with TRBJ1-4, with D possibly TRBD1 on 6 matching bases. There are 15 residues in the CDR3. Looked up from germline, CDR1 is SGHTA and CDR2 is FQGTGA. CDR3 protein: CASSQGDRRNSPLFF. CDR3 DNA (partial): TGTGCCAGCAGCCAAGGTGACAGGAGGAATTCACCA.

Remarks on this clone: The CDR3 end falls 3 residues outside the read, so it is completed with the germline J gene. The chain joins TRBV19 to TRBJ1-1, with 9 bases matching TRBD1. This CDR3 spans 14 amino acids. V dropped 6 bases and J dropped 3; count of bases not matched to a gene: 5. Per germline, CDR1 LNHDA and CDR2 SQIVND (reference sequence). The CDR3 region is CASRPTGGHTEAFF. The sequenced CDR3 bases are TGTGCCAGTAGACCGACAGGGGGTCACACTGAA.